These T cell receptor beta chains were read from a single sample in a study of cytomegalovirus exposure and HLA in healthy donors. Repertoires were generated with immunoSEQ multiplex PCR, while TCRdb's copy carries only in-frame clones and drops some. Seen here are 150,000 to 200,000 clones, around 62% observed once, and the top ten hold around 3.2%. Sequencing used PBMCs. These receptors all stem from a man aged 35 to 55 in good health and CMV-seronegative. The CDR3 runs from the conserved cysteine through the conserved F or W. Each record gives: D gene, clone size, V gene, J gene, CDR3 DNA, CDR3 protein. A D gene is named only where the DNA matches it firmly. Size is stated for part of the rows, as once, few or many counts, or as a class when the clone is expanded.

D: -; size: -; V: TRBV7-6; J: TRBJ2-1; DNA: TGTGCCAGCAGCCCTGGGCTTCGTTCCTACAATGAGCAGTTCTTC; CDR3: CASSPGLRSYNEQFF
D: -; size: -; V: TRBV6-5; J: TRBJ1-2; DNA: TGTGCCAGCAGCCGAGCCGCCCAACCCTATGGCTACACCTTC; CDR3: CASSRAAQPYGYTF
D: -; size: few; V: TRBV5-4; J: TRBJ2-2; DNA: TGTGCCAGCAGCCCGGAGCGCCTATTGGACACCGGGGAGCTGTTTTTT; CDR3: CASSPERLLDTGELFF
D: TRBD1; size: once; V: TRBV4-1; J: TRBJ1-6; DNA: TGCGCCAGCAGCCATCTCGACAGGGGGAATAATTCACCCCTCCACTTT; CDR3: CASSHLDRGNNSPLHF
D: -; size: once; V: TRBV29-1; J: TRBJ2-2; DNA: TGCAGCGTGGGGACATCCGGGGAGCTGTTTTTT; CDR3: CSVGTSGELFF
D: -; size: few; V: TRBV18; J: TRBJ2-7; DNA: TGTGCCAGCTCATCCATGGGGCACGAGCAGTACTTC; CDR3: CASSSMGHEQYF
D: TRBD1; size: -; V: TRBV18; J: TRBJ1-4; DNA: TGTGCCAGCTCACCTCGGGCGACAGGGGAGAATGAAAAACTGTTTTTT; CDR3: CASSPRATGENEKLFF
D: -; size: -; V: TRBV7-8; J: TRBJ1-1; DNA: TGTGCCAGCAGCATTGAAGGAGACCCCATGAACACTGAAGCTTTCTTT; CDR3: CASSIEGDPMNTEAFF
D: TRBD1; size: -; V: TRBV29-1; J: TRBJ1-1; DNA: TGCAGCGTTGGGACAGGGAGCATGAACACTGAAGCTTTCTTT; CDR3: CSVGTGSMNTEAFF
D: -; size: -; V: TRBV27; J: TRBJ1-1; DNA: TGTGCCAGCAGTTTACAACGACAGTCACCCCCCACTGAAGCTTTCTTT; CDR3: CASSLQRQSPPTEAFF
D: TRBD1; size: -; V: TRBV18; J: TRBJ2-1; DNA: TGTGCCAGCTCATCGACAGGGGGCGACCACAATGAGCAGTTCTTC; CDR3: CASSSTGGDHNEQFF
D: -; size: few; V: TRBV2; J: TRBJ2-7; DNA: TGTGCCAGCAGTGAAAGAGGTAGAAACGAGCAGTACTTC; CDR3: CASSERGRNEQYF
D: TRBD1; size: -; V: TRBV28; J: TRBJ1-1; DNA: TGTGCCAGCAGTTTCCCTATCGTCCTGGGGGGACAGGGGGCTGTCGCTGAAGCTTTCTTT; CDR3: CASSFPIVLGGQGAVAEAFF
D: TRBD2; size: -; V: TRBV30; J: TRBJ2-3; DNA: TGTGCCTGGAGGGGGACTAGCGGGGGTGGGGGCGCGCAGTATTTT; CDR3: CAWRGTSGGGGAQYF
D: TRBD2; size: -; V: TRBV9; J: TRBJ2-3; DNA: TGTGCCAGCAGCGTAGGAGTAGCGGGAGAAGCAGATACGCAGTATTTT; CDR3: CASSVGVAGEADTQYF
D: -; size: -; V: TRBV7-9; J: TRBJ1-4; DNA: TGTGCCAGCAGCCGACAGTCAACTAATGAAAAACTGTTTTTT; CDR3: CASSRQSTNEKLFF
D: -; size: -; V: TRBV7-2; J: TRBJ1-5; DNA: TGTGCCAGCAGCTTAAGTACGGGGATTAGCAATCAGCCCCAGCATTTT; CDR3: CASSLSTGISNQPQHF
D: TRBD2; size: -; V: TRBV19; J: TRBJ2-1; DNA: TGTGCCAGTAGTCTAGCGGGTTTTCCCCGGCTCTTC; CDR3: CASSLAGFPRLF
D: TRBD2; size: few; V: TRBV7-9; J: TRBJ2-3; DNA: TGTGCCAGCAGCCTCTCGACTAGCGGGGGCACAGATACGCAGTATTTT; CDR3: CASSLSTSGGTDTQYF
D: -; size: -; V: TRBV15; J: TRBJ2-7; DNA: TGTGCCACCAGCAGAGGCCAGGGGGGCGAGCAGTACTTC; CDR3: CATSRGQGGEQYF
D: -; size: -; V: TRBV7-9; J: TRBJ2-3; DNA: TGTGCCAGCAGCTTAGCCCCAGGCGTTACGCAGTATTTT; CDR3: CASSLAPGVTQYF
D: -; size: -; V: TRBV6-5; J: TRBJ1-3; DNA: TGTGCCAGCATCGGCTCTGGAAACACCATATATTTT; CDR3: CASIGSGNTIYF
D: -; size: -; V: TRBV6-1; J: TRBJ2-2; DNA: TGTGCCAGCAGTTTCAGGTTTTCCGGGGAGCTGTTTTTT; CDR3: CASSFRFSGELFF
D: TRBD1; size: few; V: TRBV28; J: TRBJ1-5; DNA: TGTGCCAGCAGTTGGGAACAGGGGTATCATCAGCCCCAGCATTTT; CDR3: CASSWEQGYHQPQHF
D: -; size: -; V: TRBV2; J: TRBJ1-5; DNA: TGTGCCAGCAGTGAGGAAGCGAATCAGCCCCAGCATTTT; CDR3: CASSEEANQPQHF
D: TRBD2; size: once; V: TRBV7-7; J: TRBJ2-1; DNA: TGTGCTAGCAGCTTAGGGTCAGGGATAGCGGGAGCCTCCTACAATGAGCAGTTCTTC; CDR3: CASSLGSGIAGASYNEQFF
D: -; size: once; V: TRBV4-3; J: TRBJ2-3; DNA: TGCGCCAGCAGCCCTCGGGACTCTCTCACAGATACGCAGTATTTT; CDR3: CASSPRDSLTDTQYF
D: TRBD1; size: -; V: TRBV10-3; J: TRBJ2-1; DNA: TGTGCCATCAGTGAGGACAGGGACGACAATGAGCAGTTCTTC; CDR3: CAISEDRDDNEQFF
D: TRBD1; size: -; V: TRBV27; J: TRBJ1-5; DNA: TGTGCCAGCAGTCCGTTCCTCGGGACAGGACTGGATCAGCCCCAGCATTTT; CDR3: CASSPFLGTGLDQPQHF
D: -; size: -; V: TRBV7-2; J: TRBJ2-7; DNA: TGTGCCAGCAGCTCGCTAAAGACTAGTGCCCACGAGCAGTACTTC; CDR3: CASSSLKTSAHEQYF
D: -; size: -; V: TRBV28; J: TRBJ2-7; DNA: TGTGCCAGTAGTTCGGTGGGGCAGGGAAGGTACGAGCAGTACTTC; CDR3: CASSSVGQGRYEQYF
D: -; size: few; V: TRBV28; J: TRBJ1-5; DNA: TGTGCCAGCAGTTTATACCAGGGGAGCAATCAGCCCCAGCATTTT; CDR3: CASSLYQGSNQPQHF
D: -; size: few; V: TRBV19; J: TRBJ2-7; DNA: TGTGCCAGTAGTATGGGAGGGACAAGCTCCTACGAGCAGTACTTC; CDR3: CASSMGGTSSYEQYF
D: TRBD2; size: -; V: TRBV7-7; J: TRBJ2-1; DNA: TGTGCTAGCAGCAGCCTTCCGGGACTAGCGGGAGGGCGTCGCGAGCAGTTCTTC; CDR3: CASSSLPGLAGGRREQFF
D: -; size: -; V: TRBV27; J: TRBJ2-7; DNA: TGTGCCAGCAGTTTATCCTACCACTACGAGCAGTACTTC; CDR3: CASSLSYHYEQYF
D: -; size: few; V: TRBV7-2; J: TRBJ2-6; DNA: TGTGCCAGCAGCCCCTCAGTGGGGATGAGGGCCCCTGGGGCCAACGTCCTGACTTTC; CDR3: CASSPSVGMRAPGANVLTF
D: TRBD2; size: few; V: TRBV7-9; J: TRBJ2-2; DNA: TGTGCCAGCAGTCGACTAGCGGGGGCGCGTGTTGGCACCGGGGAGCTGTTTTTT; CDR3: CASSRLAGARVGTGELFF
D: -; size: -; V: TRBV7-9; J: TRBJ2-6; DNA: TGTGCCAGCAGCTTTGCCTTACGAGCTAACGTCCTGACTTTC; CDR3: CASSFALRANVLTF
D: TRBD1; size: -; V: TRBV5-1; J: TRBJ1-2; DNA: TGCGCCAGCAGCTTGGGACAGGGCTTTGGCTACACCTTC; CDR3: CASSLGQGFGYTF
D: -; size: -; V: TRBV5-4; J: TRBJ2-2; DNA: TGTGCCAGCAGCCTCAACACCGGGGAGCTGTTTTTT; CDR3: CASSLNTGELFF
D: -; size: -; V: TRBV14; J: TRBJ2-7; DNA: TGTGCCAGCAGCCAAGGGCTCGCCACTACCTACGAGCAGTACTTC; CDR3: CASSQGLATTYEQYF
D: -; size: -; V: TRBV29-1; J: TRBJ2-5; DNA: TGCAGCGTTGGCAGGGGCGGTAGAGAGACCCAGTACTTC; CDR3: CSVGRGGRETQYF
D: -; size: -; V: TRBV28; J: TRBJ1-5; DNA: TGTGCCAGCAGTCCAGGGACATTCCAGCCCCAGCATTTT; CDR3: CASSPGTFQPQHF
D: -; size: few; V: TRBV28; J: TRBJ1-1; DNA: TGTGCCAGCAGTTTACCCGAGATGAACACTGAAGCTTTCTTT; CDR3: CASSLPEMNTEAFF
D: TRBD1; size: -; V: TRBV7-3; J: TRBJ2-1; DNA: TGTGCCAGCAGCCAAAAACCGGGACAGGGTTCAGATGAGCAGTTCTTC; CDR3: CASSQKPGQGSDEQFF
D: TRBD2; size: -; V: TRBV5-4; J: TRBJ2-5; DNA: TGTGCCAGCAGCTTCTATAGAGGACTAGCGGGCATAGGGGGGACCCAGTACTTC; CDR3: CASSFYRGLAGIGGTQYF
D: TRBD2; size: -; V: TRBV19; J: TRBJ2-1; DNA: TGTGCCAGTAGTACCGGGACTAGCGGGAGGAATGAGCAGTTCTTC; CDR3: CASSTGTSGRNEQFF
D: -; size: -; V: TRBV5-1; J: TRBJ2-2; DNA: TGCGCCAGCAGGGGTCGCGGGCCGAACACCGGGGAGCTGTTTTTT; CDR3: CASRGRGPNTGELFF
D: -; size: -; V: TRBV30; J: TRBJ1-2; DNA: TGTGCCTGGTCCCGCCCAACCGGAGGATCCTTGCATGGCTACACCTTC; CDR3: CAWSRPTGGSLHGYTF
D: TRBD2; size: -; V: TRBV4-2; J: TRBJ2-7; DNA: TGTGCCAGCAGCCCCTTAGCGGGAGGGTTTCACGAGCAGTACTTC; CDR3: CASSPLAGGFHEQYF
D: TRBD2; size: -; V: TRBV6-6; J: TRBJ2-7; DNA: TGTGCCAGCAGAACTAGCGCTCTTTCCTACGAGCAGTACTTC; CDR3: CASRTSALSYEQYF
D: TRBD2; size: -; V: TRBV5-5; J: TRBJ2-3; DNA: TGTGCCAGCAGCACAACTAGCGGGGGGTTTCAAGGGGATACGCAGTATTTT; CDR3: CASSTTSGGFQGDTQYF
D: -; size: -; V: TRBV5-5; J: TRBJ1-5; DNA: TGTGCCAGCAGCTTACGGGCGGGAAACGACAATCAGCCCCAGCATTTT; CDR3: CASSLRAGNDNQPQHF
D: -; size: -; V: TRBV29-1; J: TRBJ1-2; DNA: TGCAGCGTTGACGAGGGAGTGAACGATGGCTACACCTTC; CDR3: CSVDEGVNDGYTF
D: TRBD2; size: -; V: TRBV11-3; J: TRBJ2-1; DNA: TGTGCCAGCAGCCCAGGGGGGGGGCAGGGGGGACTAGCGCCGGGGCAGTTCTTC; CDR3: CASSPGGGQGGLAPGQFF
D: -; size: -; V: TRBV28; J: TRBJ2-7; DNA: TGTGCCAGCAGTTTAAACCAGGTGGCAGCATACGAGCAGTACTTC; CDR3: CASSLNQVAAYEQYF